This T cell receptor (beta chain) stems from a study of T-cell memory formation after mild COVID-19. Study background: TCR clusters were mostly donor specific.

TCRdb re-analysed the 5' RACE reads in MiXCR, keeping a single row per CDR3 protein. The table records fewer than 700,000 distinct CDR3 sequences, 18% of them present only once. Source material: PBMCs or a T cell subset sorted from them (not recorded which). The origin of this receptor is an adult woman who had mild COVID-19 (a few samples of this study predate the infection). Cell type and time point are not known.

In DNA, the CDR3 is TGCAGTGCTAGAGGCCCAGAAGGCAATCAGCCCCAGCATTTT. Its protein product is CSARGPEGNQPQHF. The V and J genes are TRBV20-1 and TRBJ1-5; no definite D call. V was clipped by 1 base and J by 2 bases, with 9 bases between them. Germline V gene data show CDR1 as DFQATT and CDR2 as SNEGSKA (reference sequence). The CDR3 loop spans 14 amino acids.